Reported below is one T cell receptor (beta chain). This sample stems from a study of T cell changes during pregnancy in multiple sclerosis. The CDR3 runs 16 residues. Germline V gene lookup returns CDR1 KGHSH and CDR2 LQKENI. V was pared by 3 bases and J by 5 bases, with 16 bases between. The method was immunoSEQ multiplex PCR; TCRdb's version includes in-frame clones alone and lacks a portion of them. The sample has just under 65,000 clones, 91% seen once. This sequence originates from a female donor in good health, enrolled as a control in a pregnancy study. V gene TRBV18 combines with J gene TRBJ2-2, with D perhaps TRBD2 (6 bases). Sequences were derived from peripheral blood, sampled after pregnancy. The CDR3: CASSPRGAGRTGELFF. The CDR3 DNA sequence: TGTGCCAGCTCACCTCGAGGAGCAGGGAGGACCGGGGAGCTGTTTTTT. The variable domain in full, completed from reference TRBV18 and TRBJ2-2, reads NAGVMQNPRHLVRRRGQEARLRCSPMKGHSHVYWYRQLPEEGLKFMVYLQKENIIDESGMPKERFSAEFPKEGPSILRIQQVVRGDSAAYFCASSPRGAGRTGELFFGEGSRLTVL.